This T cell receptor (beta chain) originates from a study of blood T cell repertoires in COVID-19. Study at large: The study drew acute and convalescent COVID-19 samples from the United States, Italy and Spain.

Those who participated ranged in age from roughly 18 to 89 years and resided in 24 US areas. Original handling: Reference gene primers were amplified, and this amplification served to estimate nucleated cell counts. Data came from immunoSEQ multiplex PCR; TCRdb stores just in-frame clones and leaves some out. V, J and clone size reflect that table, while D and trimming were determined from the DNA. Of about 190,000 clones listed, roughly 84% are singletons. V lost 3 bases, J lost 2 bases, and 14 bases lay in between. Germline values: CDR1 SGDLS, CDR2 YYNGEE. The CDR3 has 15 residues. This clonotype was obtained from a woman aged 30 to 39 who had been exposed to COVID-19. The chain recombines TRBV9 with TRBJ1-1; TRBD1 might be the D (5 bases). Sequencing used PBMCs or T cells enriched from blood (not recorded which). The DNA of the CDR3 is TGTGCCAGCAGCGAATCCCAGGGAACCAACACTGAAGCTTTCTTT. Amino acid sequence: CASSESQGTNTEAFF.